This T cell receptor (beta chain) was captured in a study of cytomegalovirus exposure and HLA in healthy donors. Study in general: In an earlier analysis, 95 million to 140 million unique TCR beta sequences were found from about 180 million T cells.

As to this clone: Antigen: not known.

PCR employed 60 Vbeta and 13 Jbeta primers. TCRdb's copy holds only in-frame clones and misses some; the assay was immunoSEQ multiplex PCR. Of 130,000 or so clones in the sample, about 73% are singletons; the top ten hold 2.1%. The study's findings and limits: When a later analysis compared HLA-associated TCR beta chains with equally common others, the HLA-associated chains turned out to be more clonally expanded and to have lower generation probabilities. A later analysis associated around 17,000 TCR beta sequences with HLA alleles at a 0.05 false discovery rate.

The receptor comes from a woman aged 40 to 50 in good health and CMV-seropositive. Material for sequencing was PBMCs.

The CDR3 DNA is TGTGCCAGCAGCTTAAGTAGGGACTTGAATCAGCCCCAGCATTTT. It translates to CASSLSRDLNQPQHF. The V and J genes are TRBV7-9 and TRBJ1-5; weak D call: TRBD1 (5 bases). The CDR3 runs 15 residues. The V end lost 2 bases, the J end lost 4 bases, and 12 bases lay between the germline ends. The germline V gene has CDR1 SEHNR and CDR2 FQNEAQ (reference sequence).